A single sample is the source of the 14 T cell receptor beta chains below, sequenced in a study of T cells after yellow fever vaccination. TCRdb recomputed calls from the 5' RACE reads with MiXCR, one row per CDR3 protein. The sample yields 80,000 to 100,000 distinct CDR3 sequences, 8.9% seen once. This material consisted of CD8+ T cells not binding an NS4B(214-222) dextramer, sorted from PBMCs, taken around 14 days after the first yellow fever vaccination. The receptors derive from a man younger than 35 who received the YFV17D yellow fever vaccine.

The chain recombines TRBV18 with TRBJ2-1; TRBD1 agrees at 8 bases. Germline V gene sequence: CDR1 KGHSH, CDR2 LQKENI. The V segment lost 3 bases and the J segment 8 bases; nucleotides outside the gene matches: 6. This CDR3 comprises 14 residues. CDR3 amino acids: CASSPRQGMDEQFF. The CDR3, as DNA: TGTGCCAGCTCACCCCGACAGGGGATGGATGAGCAGTTCTTC.

The chain uses TRBV3-1 and TRBJ2-5, with TRBD2 as a possible D gene (6 bases). V was trimmed by 8 bases and J by 4 bases, leaving 14 bases between them. This CDR3 has 13 amino acids. Germline-derived CDR1 and CDR2 are LGHDT and YNNKEL (reference sequence). This chain's CDR3 is CASSSTRGETQYF. The CDR3 bases are TGTGCCAGCTCGAGTACGCGGGGAGAGACCCAGTACTTC.

This rearrangement joins TRBV7-9 to TRBJ1-5; TRBD1 is a possible D gene (5 bases). V was shortened by 1 base and J by 7 bases, with 11 bases between the two germline ends. Germline-derived CDR1 and CDR2 are SEHNR and FQNEAQ (reference sequence). There are 14 residues in the CDR3. CDR3 sequence: CASSLGGIGQPQHF. The CDR3 DNA follows: TGTGCCAGCAGCTTAGGGGGCATAGGACAGCCCCAGCATTTT.

Only a few counts were recorded for this clonotype. The CDR3 coding sequence is TGCGCCAGCAGCGTTGGACAGGGCACAGATACGCAGTATTTT. Protein: CASSVGQGTDTQYF. The genes are TRBV5-1 and TRBJ2-3; TRBD1 matches 7 bases. The CDR3 extends over 14 amino acids. Losses at the gene ends were 4 bases for V and 1 base for J; bases not matched to a gene: 3. From germline, CDR1 is SGHRS and CDR2 YFSETQ.

The rearrangement links TRBV6-5 to TRBJ1-4; maybe TRBD1 (5 bases). Germline V gives CDR1 MNHEY, CDR2 SVGAGI. The germline V and J ends were trimmed by 3 bases and 7 bases, with 15 bases remaining between them. The CDR3 has 15 amino acids. CDR3 sequence: CASSYHQGNAEKLFF. The CDR3 DNA sequence: TGTGCCAGCAGTTATCACCAGGGTAACGCTGAAAAACTGTTTTTT.

This clonotype was seen a handful of times. This chain links TRBV29-1 with TRBJ2-7; D is perhaps TRBD1 (6 bases). The germline V gene encodes CDR1 SQVTM and CDR2 ANQGSEA. Trimming shortened V by 8 bases and J by 7 bases, and 21 bases separated the two germline ends. This CDR3 region has 13 residues. As DNA, the CDR3 is TGCAGCTCTACAGCCCGGGACACGGGGGAGCAGTACTTC. This gives the protein CSSTARDTGEQYF.

This clonotype showed up just a few times. CDR3 region: CASSYSQNTEAFF. The CDR3 region has the DNA TGTGCCAGCAGTTACTCACAGAACACTGAAGCTTTCTTT. The V and J genes are TRBV6-5 and TRBJ1-1; no clear D gene. This CDR3 has 13 amino acids. CDR1 MNHEY and CDR2 SVGAGI come from the germline V gene. V was clipped by 0 bases and J by 1 base, with 3 bases between them.

This clonotype came up many times. The V call is TRBV14, the J call TRBJ2-3, with D uncertain. Germline loops: CDR1 SGHDN, CDR2 FVKESK. Trimming took off 7 bases at V and 0 bases at J, with 11 bases between the two ends. CDR3 length: 14 amino acids. The DNA of the CDR3 is TGTGCCAGCAATTCGGTGGAGAGCACAGATACGCAGTATTTT. This encodes CASNSVESTDTQYF.

The rearrangement joins TRBV5-1 to TRBJ2-5; D is unresolved. V was clipped by 2 bases and J by 5 bases, with 10 bases between them. The CDR3 contains 13 residues. From germline, CDR1 is SGHRS and CDR2 YFSETQ. CDR3 region: CASSLEEMETQYF. CDR3 coding DNA: TGCGCCAGCAGCTTAGAGGAAATGGAGACCCAGTACTTC.

This chain links TRBV24-1 with TRBJ1-1, with 8 bases that match TRBD1. Trimming cost V 5 bases and J 6 bases; bases outside gene matches: 1. This CDR3 comprises 12 residues. Germline CDR1 and CDR2: KGHDR and SFDVKD. The CDR3 sequence is CATSGTGPEAFF. The CDR3 nucleotides read TGTGCCACCAGTGGGACAGGGCCTGAAGCTTTCTTT.

The chain recombines TRBV7-9 with TRBJ2-5; D uncertain. With 1 base removed from V and 2 bases from J, the gap between germline ends came to 11 bases. Germline loops: CDR1 SEHNR, CDR2 FQNEAQ (reference sequence). There are 15 residues in the CDR3. The DNA of the CDR3 is TGTGCCAGCAGCTTAGTACTCGTTGGGCAAGAGACCCAGTACTTC. Translating gives CASSLVLVGQETQYF.

Many counts were recorded for this clonotype. No DNA is shown, since the ends of the CDR3 on it are uncertain; the CDR3 is the one TCRdb lists. The J gene is TRBJ2-4, the V gene TRBV5-4; TRBD1, the table's D call, was not compared with the DNA. Germline loops: CDR1 SGHNT, CDR2 YYREEE (reference sequence). Counting both end residues, the CDR3 totals 14 amino acids. This CDR3 is CASSFGPGENIQYF.

In this sample, this clonotype turned up a few times. The chain joins TRBV19 to TRBJ2-1, with D tentatively TRBD2 (7 bases). This CDR3 region has 13 residues. Deletions cut 1 base from V and 8 bases from J, with 9 bases between. Germline V gene data show CDR1 as LNHDA and CDR2 as SQIVND (reference sequence). The CDR3 nucleotides are TGTGCCAGTAGTATAGGGGAGGGGGATGAGCAGTTCTTC. Protein: CASSIGEGDEQFF.

This clonotype was picked up a small number of times. CDR3 in DNA: TGTGCCAGCAGCTTGCCCGGACAGACCCCCTATGGCTACACCTTC. Residues: CASSLPGQTPYGYTF. V usage is TRBV5-4 and J usage is TRBJ1-2, with D possibly being TRBD1 (6 bases). This CDR3 has 15 residues. The germline V and J ends were trimmed by 1 base and 4 bases, with 14 bases remaining between them. The germline V gene has CDR1 SGHNT and CDR2 YYREEE (reference sequence).